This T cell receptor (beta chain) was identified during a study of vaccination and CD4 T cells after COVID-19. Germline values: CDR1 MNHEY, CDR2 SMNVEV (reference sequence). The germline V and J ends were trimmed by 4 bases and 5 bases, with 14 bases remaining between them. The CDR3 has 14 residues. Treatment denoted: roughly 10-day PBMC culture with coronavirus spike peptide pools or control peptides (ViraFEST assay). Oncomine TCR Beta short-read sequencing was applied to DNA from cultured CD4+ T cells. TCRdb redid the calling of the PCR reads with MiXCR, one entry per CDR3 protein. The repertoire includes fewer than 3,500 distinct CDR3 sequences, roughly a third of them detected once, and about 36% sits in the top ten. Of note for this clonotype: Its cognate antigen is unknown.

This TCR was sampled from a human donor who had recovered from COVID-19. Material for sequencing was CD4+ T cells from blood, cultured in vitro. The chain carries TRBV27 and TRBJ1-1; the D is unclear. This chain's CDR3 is CASSSLGMGTEAFF. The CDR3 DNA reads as TGTGCCAGCAGTTCTCTGGGGATGGGGACTGAAGCTTTCTTT.